The 21 T cell receptor beta chains below all came from one sample that was sequenced in a study of blood T cell repertoires in COVID-19. Data came from immunoSEQ multiplex PCR; TCRdb stores just in-frame clones and leaves some out. The top ten hold almost 2% of the sample, which has about 440,000 clones, 87% seen once. The sample comprised PBMCs or T cells enriched from blood (not recorded which). These TCRs come from a woman aged 18-29 years with acute COVID-19.

The J gene is TRBJ1-3, the V gene TRBV5-1; D is unclear. Germline V gene data show CDR1 as SGHRS and CDR2 as YFSETQ. V was cut by 0 bases and J by 4 bases, with 17 bases left in between. This CDR3 has 17 amino acids. The CDR3 spells CASSLENSISSGNTIYF. In DNA, the CDR3 is TGCGCCAGCAGCTTGGAGAATTCTATCTCCTCGGGAAACACCATATATTTT.

The chain couples TRBV2 to TRBJ1-2, with D perhaps TRBD1 (6 bases). The V gene lost 1 base and the J gene lost 3 bases, with 9 bases spanning the gap. Germline assignment: CDR1 SNHLY and CDR2 FYNNEI. The CDR3 contains 14 residues. The CDR3 nucleotides read TGTGCCAGCAGTGAAGGTCAGGGGTACTATGGCTACACCTTC. Residues: CASSEGQGYYGYTF.

The chain links TRBV19 to TRBJ1-2, with D possibly being TRBD1 (6 bases). The germline V and J ends were trimmed by 1 base and 4 bases, with 10 bases remaining between them. The germline gives CDR1 LNHDA, CDR2 SQIVND (reference sequence). This CDR3 has 14 amino acids. The CDR3 loop reads CASSIVGRGYGYTF. The CDR3 nucleotides read TGTGCCAGTAGTATAGTTGGCAGGGGCTATGGCTACACCTTC.

The CDR3 here is CASRTGTGDEQYF. DNA of the CDR3: TGTGCCAGCAGAACCGGGACAGGGGACGAGCAGTACTTC. The chain recombines TRBV2 with TRBJ2-7; 10 bases agree with TRBD1. V lost 6 bases to trimming and J lost 5 bases; unmatched junction nucleotides: 4. The CDR3 spans 13 residues. Looked up from germline, CDR1 is SNHLY and CDR2 is FYNNEI.

This clone was seen a few times. Germline and junction disagree at one end, which may indicate a read error. The V and J genes are TRBV28 and TRBJ1-5; weak D call: TRBD1 (6 bases). The germline CDR1 and CDR2 sequences are MDHEN and SYDVKM. The CDR3 is made up of 14 amino acids. For the CDR3, the DNA is TGTGCCAGCAGTCCAGGACAGAGGAAGTGGGCCCACGGGTTT. This gives the protein CASSPGQRKWAHGF. Supplemented by reference TRBV28 and TRBJ1-5, the full variable domain reads DVKVTQSSRYLVKRTGEKVFLECVQDMDHENMFWYRQDPGLGLRLIYFSYDVKMKEKGDIPEGYSVSREKKERFSLILESASTNQTSMYLCASSPGQRKWAHGFGDGTRLSIL.

The genes are TRBV24-1 and TRBJ1-3; D remains unclear. In germline, CDR1 is KGHDR, CDR2 SFDVKD. The CDR3 contains 15 residues. V was cut by 1 base and J by 4 bases, with 10 bases left in between. The CDR3 spells CATSDFTGGGNTIYF. In DNA, the CDR3 is TGTGCCACCAGTGATTTTACGGGTGGCGGAAACACCATATATTTT.

The chain couples TRBV5-1 to TRBJ2-2; 8 nucleotides align to TRBD2. J was trimmed by 7 bases and V by 4 bases; bases with no gene match: 9. The CDR3 runs 15 residues. Germline loops: CDR1 SGHRS, CDR2 YFSETQ. CDR3: CASSGSGSSGGELFF. In DNA form, the CDR3 reads TGCGCCAGCAGCGGGAGCGGGAGTAGTGGCGGGGAGCTGTTTTTT.

V and J are TRBV3-1 (or the pseudogene TRBV3-2) and TRBJ1-6, with 9 bases identical to TRBD1. Germline CDR1 and CDR2: LGHDT and YNNKEL (reference sequence). Losses at the gene ends were 0 bases for V and 9 bases for J; bases not matched to a gene: 9. The CDR3 loop spans 17 amino acids. CDR3 protein: CASSQDLRTGVISPLHF. CDR3 nucleotides: TGTGCCAGCAGCCAAGATCTTAGGACAGGGGTTATTTCACCCCTCCACTTT.

This chain links TRBV9 with TRBJ2-2; TRBD2 agrees at 7 bases. Losses at the gene ends were 1 base for V and 7 bases for J; bases not matched to a gene: 7. Per germline, CDR1 SGDLS and CDR2 YYNGEE. This CDR3 region has 15 residues. CDR3 in amino acids: CASSVTQGGVGELFF. The CDR3 nucleotides read TGTGCCAGCAGCGTAACCCAGGGAGGGGTCGGGGAGCTGTTTTTT.

The chain carries TRBV7-9 and TRBJ1-4; 10 nucleotides agree with TRBD1. V was clipped by 3 bases and J by 4 bases; unmatched bases: 5. The length of the CDR3 is 16 residues. Germline values: CDR1 SEHNR, CDR2 FQNEAQ (reference sequence). The CDR3 DNA reads as TGTGCCAGCAGCTTGGGACAGGGGAGGTATAATGAAAAACTGTTTTTT. It translates to CASSLGQGRYNEKLFF.

This clone was seen a single time. This sequence joins TRBV15 and TRBJ2-5; 13 bases line up with TRBD2. Germline-derived CDR1 and CDR2 are LNHNV and YYDKDF (reference sequence). This CDR3 comprises 17 residues. Trimming removed 5 bases from V and 4 bases from J; junction bases left unmatched: 10. CDR3 in DNA: TGTGCCACCAGCGCCGGGACTAGCGGGACGAGGGGAGAGACCCAGTACTTC. Protein sequence: CATSAGTSGTRGETQYF.

The J gene is TRBJ2-7, the V gene TRBV7-9; D is perhaps TRBD1 (5 bases). Germline values: CDR1 SEHNR, CDR2 FQNEAQ (reference sequence). The CDR3 has 15 amino acids. V was pared by 5 bases and J by 5 bases, with 19 bases between. The CDR3 coding sequence is TGTGCCAGCAGCAATCCAGGGATGGCTACTAACGAGCAGTACTTC. Translation gives CASSNPGMATNEQYF.

The J gene is TRBJ1-2, the V gene TRBV6-2 or TRBV6-3, with 9 bases lining up with TRBD1. Losses at the gene ends were 0 bases for V and 3 bases for J; bases not matched to a gene: 5. CDR3 length: 16 amino acids. Germline CDR1 MNHEY, CDR2 SVGEGT. DNA of the CDR3: TGTGCCAGCAGTTACTCCGGGACAGGGTATTACTATGGCTACACCTTC. It translates to CASSYSGTGYYYGYTF.

This sequence joins TRBV3-1 (or the pseudogene TRBV3-2) and TRBJ1-2, with TRBD1 matching over 9 bases. The V segment lost 3 bases and the J segment 4 bases; nucleotides outside the gene matches: 3. CDR1 and CDR2 (germline): LGHDT, YNNKEL (reference sequence). CDR3 length: 14 amino acids. The CDR3 DNA follows: TGTGCCAGCAGCCATGACAGGGGGAGCTATGGCTACACCTTC. Its translation is CASSHDRGSYGYTF.

The chain has TRBV5-4 and TRBJ2-1; a possible D gene is TRBD2 (6 bases). This CDR3 is built from 16 residues. Trimming removed 4 bases from V and 1 base from J, with 15 bases in between. The germline CDR1 and CDR2 sequences are SGHNT and YYREEE (reference sequence). The CDR3: CASSEGLWASYNEQFF. Written as DNA, the CDR3 is TGTGCCAGCAGCGAGGGACTTTGGGCTTCCTACAATGAGCAGTTCTTC. The full variable domain, rest sourced from reference TRBV5-4 and TRBJ2-1, is ETGVTQSPTHLIKTRGQQVTLRCSSQSGHNTVSWYQQALGQGPQFIFQYYREEENGRGNFPPRFSGLQFPNYSSELNVNALELDDSALYLCASSEGLWASYNEQFFGPGTRLTVL.

This chain links TRBV6-5 with TRBJ1-2; TRBD1 might be the D (6 bases). The CDR3 runs 10 residues. Per germline, CDR1 MNHEY and CDR2 SVGAGI. V was cut by 5 bases and J by 10 bases, with 8 bases left in between. CDR3 sequence reads: CASSNRDYTF. The CDR3 DNA follows: TGTGCCAGCAGTAACAGGGACTACACCTTC.

This chain connects TRBV7-2 to TRBJ2-1; 13 bases are a match to TRBD2. V trimming: 2 bases; J trimming: 9 bases; junction bases outside the gene matches: 10. Per germline, CDR1 SGHTA and CDR2 FQGNSA. The CDR3 covers 17 residues. The CDR3 spells CASSLKATGTSGTEQFF. CDR3 DNA sequence: TGTGCCAGCAGCTTAAAAGCCACCGGGACTAGCGGGACTGAGCAGTTCTTC.

The V and J genes are TRBV27 and TRBJ2-1; D is possibly TRBD1 (6 bases). V dropped 0 bases and J dropped 2 bases, with 11 bases sitting between them. Per the germline V gene, CDR1 is MNHEY and CDR2 is SMNVEV (reference sequence). CDR3 size: 16 residues. Here the CDR3 DNA reads TGTGCCAGCAGTTTATCCCCCGGGACAACCTACAATGAGCAGTTCTTC. It encodes CASSLSPGTTYNEQFF.

The chain links TRBV4-2 to TRBJ1-2, with 12 nucleotides matching TRBD1. CDR1 LGHNA and CDR2 YNFKEQ come from the germline V gene. V lost 0 bases, J lost 6 bases, and 5 bases stayed unmatched. The CDR3 sequence is 16 residues long. CDR3 in DNA: TGTGCCAGCAGCCAAGAGGGACAGGGGGCTTGGGATGGCTACACCTTC. It yields the protein CASSQEGQGAWDGYTF.

The chain employs TRBV9 and TRBJ1-4; 9 positions agree with TRBD1. V lost 2 bases to trimming and J lost 8 bases; unmatched junction nucleotides: 4. This CDR3 region has 14 residues. Looked up from germline, CDR1 is SGDLS and CDR2 is YYNGEE. CDR3 region: CASSVGQGDEKLFF. DNA of the CDR3: TGTGCCAGCAGCGTGGGACAGGGAGACGAAAAACTGTTTTTT.

The V and J genes are TRBV7-9 and TRBJ2-7; D not resolved. The CDR3 spans 11 residues. Germline CDR1 is SEHNR and CDR2 is FQNEAQ (reference sequence). Trimming removed 2 bases at V and 6 bases at J, with 5 bases between. CDR3 residues: CASSLTGEQYF. The DNA for the CDR3 is TGTGCCAGCAGCTTAACTGGCGAGCAGTACTTC. The variable domain in full, with the rest retrieved from reference TRBV7-9 and TRBJ2-7, is DTGVSQNPRHKITKRGQNVTFRCDPISEHNRLYWYRQTLGQGPEFLTYFQNEAQLEKSRLLSDRFSAERPKGSFSTLEIQRTEQGDSAMYLCASSLTGEQYFGPGTRLTVT.